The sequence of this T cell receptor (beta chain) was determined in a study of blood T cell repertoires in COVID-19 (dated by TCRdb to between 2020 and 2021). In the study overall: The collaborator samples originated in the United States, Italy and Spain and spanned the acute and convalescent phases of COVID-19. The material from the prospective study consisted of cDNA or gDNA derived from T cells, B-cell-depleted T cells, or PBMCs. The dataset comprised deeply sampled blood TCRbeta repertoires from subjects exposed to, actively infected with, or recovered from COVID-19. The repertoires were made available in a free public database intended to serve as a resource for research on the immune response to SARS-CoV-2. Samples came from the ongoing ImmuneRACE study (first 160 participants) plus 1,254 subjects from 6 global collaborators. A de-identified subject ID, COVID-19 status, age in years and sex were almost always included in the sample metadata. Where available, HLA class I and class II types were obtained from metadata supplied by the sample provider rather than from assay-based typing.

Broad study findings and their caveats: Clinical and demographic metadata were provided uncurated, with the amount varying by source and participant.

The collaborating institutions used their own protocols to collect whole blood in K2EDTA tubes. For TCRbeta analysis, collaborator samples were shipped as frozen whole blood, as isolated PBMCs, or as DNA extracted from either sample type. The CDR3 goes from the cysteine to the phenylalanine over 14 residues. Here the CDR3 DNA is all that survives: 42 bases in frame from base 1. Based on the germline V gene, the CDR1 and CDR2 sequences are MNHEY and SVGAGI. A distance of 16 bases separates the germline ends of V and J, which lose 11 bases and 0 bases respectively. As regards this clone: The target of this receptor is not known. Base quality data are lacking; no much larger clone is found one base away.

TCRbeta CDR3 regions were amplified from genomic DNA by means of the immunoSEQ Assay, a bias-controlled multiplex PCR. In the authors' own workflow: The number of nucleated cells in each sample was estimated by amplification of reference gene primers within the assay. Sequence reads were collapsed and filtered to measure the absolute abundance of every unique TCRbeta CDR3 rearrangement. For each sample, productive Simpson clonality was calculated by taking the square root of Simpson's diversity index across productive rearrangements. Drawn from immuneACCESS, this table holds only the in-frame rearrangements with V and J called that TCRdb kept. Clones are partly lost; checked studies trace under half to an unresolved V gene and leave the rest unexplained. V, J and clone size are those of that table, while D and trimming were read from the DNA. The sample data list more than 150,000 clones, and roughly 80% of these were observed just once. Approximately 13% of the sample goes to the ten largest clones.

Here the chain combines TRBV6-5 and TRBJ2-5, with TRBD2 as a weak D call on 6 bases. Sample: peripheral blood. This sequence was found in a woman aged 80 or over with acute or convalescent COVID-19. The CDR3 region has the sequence CAEGTGVYQETQYF. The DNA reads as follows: TGTGCCGAAGGGACGGGAGTATACCAAGAGACCCAGTACTTC.